These 9 T cell receptor beta chains share one sample of origin, sequenced in a study of cytomegalovirus exposure and HLA in healthy donors. The protocol was immunoSEQ multiplex PCR, while the TCRdb copy is restricted to in-frame clones and leaves out a portion. This repertoire shows tens of thousands of clones, 96% found once; its top ten account for more than 0.95%. The material sequenced was PBMCs. These receptors were collected from a woman between 18 and 29 years old in good health and CMV-seronegative.

The chain links TRBV28 to TRBJ2-3; 10 bases align to TRBD1. V was clipped by 8 bases and J by 1 base; unmatched bases: 3. Looked up from germline, CDR1 is MDHEN and CDR2 is SYDVKM. This CDR3 contains 14 residues. CDR3 coding DNA: TGTGCCAGCCCGGGGACAGGGGGCACAGATACGCAGTATTTT. This gives the protein CASPGTGGTDTQYF.

This sequence joins TRBV28 and TRBJ2-6; TRBD1 aligns across 8 bases. J was trimmed by 1 base and V by 9 bases; bases with no gene match: 11. CDR1 and CDR2 (germline): MDHEN, SYDVKM. The CDR3 consists of 17 residues. The CDR3 sequence is CASSPGTGDSGANVLTF. The CDR3 bases are TGTGCCAGTTCCCCCGGGACAGGTGATTCTGGGGCCAACGTCCTGACTTTC.

The V gene is TRBV25-1, the J gene TRBJ2-1, with 9 nucleotides matching TRBD1. Germline-derived CDR1 and CDR2 are MGHDK and SYGVNS. V trimming: 4 bases; J trimming: 0 bases; junction bases outside the gene matches: 10. This CDR3 has 18 amino acids. This CDR3 is CASSGGGQGKSSYNEQFF. The DNA for the CDR3 is TGTGCCAGCAGTGGGGGGGGACAGGGTAAAAGCTCCTACAATGAGCAGTTCTTC. Supplemented by reference TRBV25-1 and TRBJ2-1, the full variable domain reads EADIYQTPRYLVIGTGKKITLECSQTMGHDKMYWYQQDPGMELHLIHYSYGVNSTEKGDLSSESTVSRIRTEHFPLTLESARPSHTSQYLCASSGGGQGKSSYNEQFFGPGTRLTVL.

The rearrangement uses TRBV10-2 and TRBJ1-5, with D hard to call. The CDR3 has 15 amino acids. Trimming took 6 bases from V and 2 from J, leaving 14 bases between them. The V gene's germline CDR1 is WSHSY and CDR2 SAAADI. The CDR3 is CASRPTGTRNQPQHF. The DNA of the CDR3 is TGCGCCAGCAGACCCACGGGAACCCGCAATCAGCCCCAGCATTTT.

The chain couples TRBV28 to TRBJ1-5, with 8 bases fitting TRBD1. Germline V gene sequence: CDR1 MDHEN, CDR2 SYDVKM. The CDR3 spans 16 residues. Losses at the gene ends were 7 bases for V and 3 bases for J; bases not matched to a gene: 11. CDR3 loop: CASKPLGRGPNQPQHF. CDR3 coding DNA: TGTGCCAGCAAGCCACTGGGCAGGGGGCCCAATCAGCCCCAGCATTTT.

The chain links TRBV7-3 to TRBJ1-2, with D possibly being TRBD1 (5 bases). Trimming took 8 bases from V and 4 from J, leaving 17 bases between them. The CDR3 length is 14 residues. Germline V gene lookup returns CDR1 SGHTA and CDR2 FQGTGA. CDR3 bases: TGTGCCAGCTCGGTGGGGGGGGTAGGCTATGGCTACACCTTC. The encoded protein is CASSVGGVGYGYTF.

The J gene is TRBJ2-1, the V gene TRBV29-1, with D possibly matching TRBD1 (5 bases). The germline V gene has CDR1 SQVTM and CDR2 ANQGSEA. Trimming left V 4 bases short and J 4 bases short, with 11 bases between. The CDR3 is 13 residues long. Written as DNA, the CDR3 is TGCAGCGTTGGGGGCAGGCTTTACAATGAGCAGTTCTTC. Its translation is CSVGGRLYNEQFF.

The V and J genes are TRBV7-7 and TRBJ2-3; D may be TRBD1 (6 bases). CDR1 is SSHAT, CDR2 FNYEAQ, per germline (reference sequence). There are 15 residues in the CDR3. V shed 1 base and J shed 6 bases, with 14 bases lying between them. CDR3 coding DNA: TGTGCCAGCAGCTTAGGGGGGCCCTCCTCGGATACGCAGTATTTT. It yields the protein CASSLGGPSSDTQYF.

V and J are TRBV5-6 and TRBJ2-3, with a weak D call TRBD1 (6 bases). This CDR3 region has 15 residues. Germline CDR1 reads SGHDT; CDR2 reads YYEEEE. V was pared by 4 bases and J by 6 bases, with 18 bases between. CDR3 DNA sequence: TGTGCCAGCAGCCCAACCCCAGGGGTGGGGGATACGCAGTATTTT. Encoded protein: CASSPTPGVGDTQYF.